Below, 32 T cell receptor beta chains from the same sample are listed, as sequenced in a study of blood T cell repertoires in COVID-19 (dated by TCRdb to the early 2020s). Library creation used the immunoSEQ multiplex PCR assay. TCRdb provides this immuneACCESS table in a form limited to in-frame rearrangements. Some clones are lacking; in checked studies, under half of them reflect an unresolved V gene, and why the rest are absent is not known. The sample yields approximately 89,000 clones; under 90% were counted once. About 15% of the sample lies in the top ten. Sequences were obtained from peripheral blood. The origin of the receptors is a woman aged 70-85 years with acute or convalescent COVID-19.

This clone was seen a handful of times. The chain combines TRBV27 with TRBJ1-5; no firm D call. Germline CDR1 MNHEY, CDR2 SMNVEV (reference sequence). The CDR3 is made up of 15 amino acids. Trimming shortened V by 6 bases and J by 0 bases, and 12 bases separated the two germline ends. CDR3 nucleotides: TGTGCCAGCAGACTTCGACAAGATAGCAATCAGCCCCAGCATTTT. Translation: CASRLRQDSNQPQHF.

The J gene is TRBJ2-2, the V gene TRBV3-1 (or the pseudogene TRBV3-2); 10 nucleotides match TRBD2. The germline gives CDR1 LGHDT, CDR2 YNNKEL (reference sequence). Losses at the gene ends were 5 bases for V and 7 bases for J; bases not matched to a gene: 4. The CDR3 spans 14 residues. The CDR3 is CASSGTSVNGELFF. CDR3 coding DNA: TGTGCCAGCAGCGGGACTAGCGTCAACGGGGAGCTGTTTTTT.

This chain links TRBV13 with TRBJ1-1, with 9 bases aligning to TRBD1. From germline, CDR1 is PRHDT and CDR2 FYEKMQ (reference sequence). V lost 3 bases and J lost 1; bases outside the gene matches: 9. The CDR3 runs to 17 residues. The DNA for the CDR3 is TGTGCCAGCAGCTTGGACCGACCGGACAGGGGGAACACTGAAGCTTTCTTT. Encoded protein: CASSLDRPDRGNTEAFF.

The J gene is TRBJ2-3, the V gene TRBV3-1 (or the pseudogene TRBV3-2); 9 bases line up with TRBD2. Per germline, CDR1 LGHDT and CDR2 YNNKEL (reference sequence). Losses at the gene ends were 7 bases for V and 7 bases for J; bases not matched to a gene: 9. This CDR3 spans 14 amino acids. CDR3 sequence (DNA): TGTGCCAGCACTGGCGGGAGGGTCTGGAATACGCAGTATTTT. Amino acid sequence: CASTGGRVWNTQYF.

This chain joins TRBV7-2 and TRBJ1-1, with D unclear. The CDR3 has 14 amino acids. Trimming cost V 2 bases and J 6 bases, with 13 bases left between them. The germline gives CDR1 SGHTA, CDR2 FQGNSA. CDR3 bases: TGTGCCAGCAGCTTAAATGGGCTCAGCCCTGAAGCTTTCTTT. This translates into CASSLNGLSPEAFF.

This sequence joins TRBV10-3 and TRBJ2-7; a possible D gene is TRBD2 (6 bases). Germline-derived CDR1 and CDR2 are ENHRY and SYGVKD. The V end was cut by 10 bases, the J end by 4 bases, with 23 bases between. This CDR3 has 15 residues. The CDR3: CATAGTASGIYEQYV. CDR3 bases: TGTGCCACCGCCGGGACTGCCTCAGGGATTTACGAGCAGTACGTC.

The rearrangement uses TRBV9 and TRBJ2-5; possibly TRBD2 for D (7 bases). Trimming removed 3 bases from V and 3 bases from J, with 18 bases in between. Per the germline V gene, CDR1 is SGDLS and CDR2 is YYNGEE. The CDR3 consists of 16 residues. The CDR3: CASSGLGGGLEETQYF. Here the CDR3 DNA reads TGTGCCAGCAGCGGACTAGGGGGGGGGCTTGAAGAGACCCAGTACTTC.

This clone was recorded a few times. In nucleotides, the CDR3 is TGCGCCAGCAGTGTTGGACAGCTTAATTCACCCCTCCACTTT. The encoded protein is CASSVGQLNSPLHF. The J gene is TRBJ1-6, the V gene TRBV5-1, with TRBD1 as a possible D gene (6 bases). The CDR3 is 14 amino acids. The germline V and J ends were trimmed by 5 bases and 6 bases, with 12 bases remaining between them. CDR1 and CDR2 (germline): SGHRS, YFSETQ.

The chain has TRBV3-1 (or the pseudogene TRBV3-2) and TRBJ2-5, with 11 bases identical to TRBD1. Germline V gene sequence: CDR1 LGHDT, CDR2 YNNKEL (reference sequence). CDR3 size: 18 residues. Trimming cost V 4 bases and J 5 bases; bases outside gene matches: 15. The CDR3 region has the DNA TGTGCCAGCAGCCGCGGAAGCCTGAGGACAGGGGGCCGGGAGACCCAGTACTTC. Translating it yields CASSRGSLRTGGRETQYF.

The chain employs TRBV6-5 and TRBJ2-1; 10 nucleotides match TRBD2. Germline V gene data show CDR1 as MNHEY and CDR2 as SVGAGI. V was pared by 6 bases and J by 2 bases, with 4 bases of the junction left unmatched. CDR3 length: 15 residues. CDR3 sequence reads: CASSPGTSAYNEQFF. CDR3 DNA: TGTGCCAGCAGCCCCGGGACTAGCGCCTACAATGAGCAGTTCTTC.

The chain is built from TRBV4-1 and TRBJ2-3; tentatively, D is TRBD1 (6 bases). The CDR3 contains 14 residues. V dropped 4 bases and J dropped 2 bases, with 10 bases sitting between them. Per the germline V gene, CDR1 is MGHRA and CDR2 is YSYEKL. The CDR3 region has the DNA TGCGCCAGCAGCCCCTGGACAGCCACAGATACGCAGTATTTT. This gives the protein CASSPWTATDTQYF.

The V call is TRBV19, the J call TRBJ1-2; D uncertain. The CDR3 length is 18 residues. Germline V gives CDR1 LNHDA, CDR2 SQIVND (reference sequence). Trimming removed 7 bases at V and 9 bases at J, with 33 bases between. CDR3 amino acids: CASNKLTALLRQDTSYTF. CDR3 DNA sequence: TGTGCCAGTAACAAGTTAACAGCCCTCCTCCGACAAGATACCAGCTACACCTTC.

The J gene is TRBJ1-1, the V gene TRBV5-1; D is uncertain. The CDR3 covers 14 residues. V was trimmed by 2 bases and J by 3 bases, leaving 11 bases between them. The germline V gene encodes CDR1 SGHRS and CDR2 YFSETQ. The CDR3 sequence is CASSFLRVDTEAFF. The DNA of the CDR3 is TGCGCCAGCAGCTTTTTGAGAGTAGACACTGAAGCTTTCTTT.

The chain carries TRBV19 and TRBJ1-2, with D hard to call. The length of the CDR3 is 14 residues. CDR1 and CDR2 (germline): LNHDA, SQIVND (reference sequence). With 4 bases removed from V and 2 bases from J, the gap between germline ends came to 11 bases. The DNA of the CDR3 is TGTGCCAGTAGTACCCCGGGAAACAACTATGGCTACACCTTC. This translates into CASSTPGNNYGYTF.

The J gene is TRBJ2-5, the V gene TRBV5-1; D is perhaps TRBD1 (5 bases). Germline V gives CDR1 SGHRS, CDR2 YFSETQ. With 3 bases removed from V and 2 bases from J, the gap between germline ends came to 14 bases. The CDR3 runs to 15 residues. In DNA, the CDR3 is TGCGCCAGCAGCTACGCCCAGGGCGTGCAAGAGACCCAGTACTTC. Residues: CASSYAQGVQETQYF.

The chain links TRBV7-8 to TRBJ2-1; D is undetermined. The V gene's germline CDR1 is SGHVS and CDR2 FQNEAQ. The CDR3 is 15 residues long. V lost 4 bases, J lost 6 bases, and 16 bases lay in between. The CDR3 region is CASSSIPSPVNEQFF. In DNA form, the CDR3 reads TGTGCCAGCAGCTCCATTCCATCGCCAGTCAATGAGCAGTTCTTC.

The chain employs TRBV24-1 and TRBJ2-5; 7 nucleotides agree with TRBD2. The CDR3 extends over 13 amino acids. From germline, CDR1 is KGHDR and CDR2 SFDVKD. J lost 5 bases, V lost 9 bases, and 8 bases had no gene match. The CDR3 sequence: CATQAGSWETQYF. The CDR3 DNA follows: TGTGCCACCCAAGCGGGATCGTGGGAGACCCAGTACTTC.

In its sample, this clone was seen a few times. The chain recombines TRBV3-1 (or the pseudogene TRBV3-2) with TRBJ1-3, with D possibly being TRBD1 (5 bases). The germline V gene encodes CDR1 LGHDT and CDR2 YNNKEL (reference sequence). There are 19 residues in the CDR3. With 2 bases removed from V and 3 bases from J, the gap between germline ends came to 23 bases. Here the CDR3 reads CASSQYSGGASLSGNTIYF. Here the CDR3 DNA reads TGTGCCAGCAGCCAATACTCGGGGGGAGCGTCTCTTAGTGGAAACACCATATATTTT.

There are many counts of this clone. This sequence joins TRBV28 and TRBJ2-2; D perhaps matches TRBD1 (5 bases). The germline CDR1 and CDR2 sequences are MDHEN and SYDVKM. Trimming removed 5 bases from V and 4 bases from J, with 11 bases in between. This CDR3 contains 14 residues. CDR3 residues: CASSRDRITGELFF. The CDR3 region has the DNA TGTGCCAGCAGTCGAGACAGAATCACCGGGGAGCTGTTTTTT.

The V call is TRBV11-3, the J call TRBJ1-1; D is possibly TRBD1 (6 bases). The CDR3 spans 15 residues. Germline V gene data show CDR1 as SGHNT and CDR2 as YENEEA. V gave up 5 bases and J gave up 7 bases, with 20 bases separating them. The CDR3 DNA reads as TGTGCCAGCAGCAAAAGGGGGGGCACAAGGGGTGAAGCTTTCTTT. Its protein is CASSKRGGTRGEAFF.

By share, this clone counts as medium-sized. The chain joins TRBV19 to TRBJ2-2, with D perhaps matching TRBD2 (7 bases). The CDR3 contains 15 residues. The V gene lost 7 bases and the J gene lost 4 bases, with 16 bases spanning the gap. Per germline, CDR1 LNHDA and CDR2 SQIVND (reference sequence). The CDR3 loop reads CASKIEGGSTGELFF. DNA for the CDR3: TGTGCCAGTAAGATCGAGGGGGGGAGCACCGGGGAGCTGTTTTTT.

This chain links TRBV27 with TRBJ2-7, with D hard to call. The germline V gene has CDR1 MNHEY and CDR2 SMNVEV (reference sequence). V was clipped by 5 bases and J by 2 bases, with 16 bases between them. The CDR3 is 15 residues long. The CDR3 spells CASSPLRPGPYEQYV. DNA for the CDR3: TGTGCCAGCAGTCCCCTGAGACCTGGGCCCTACGAGCAGTACGTC.

V is TRBV15 and J is TRBJ1-4; D perhaps matches TRBD1 (6 bases). The CDR3 contains 16 residues. Trimming took off 3 bases at V and 2 bases at J, with 13 bases between the two ends. Germline CDR1 is LNHNV and CDR2 is YYDKDF (reference sequence). CDR3 region: CATSRGDTSTNEKLFF. CDR3 bases: TGTGCCACCAGCAGGGGGGACACCTCGACTAATGAAAAACTGTTTTTT.

The V call is TRBV6-1, the J call TRBJ2-5, with 7 bases fitting TRBD1. The CDR3 is made up of 16 amino acids. CDR1 and CDR2 (germline): MNHNS, SASEGT. With V trimmed by 3 bases and J by 2 bases, 9 bases remained unmatched. As DNA, the CDR3 is TGTGCCAGCAGTGATCCCAGGGGGTGGGGGCAAGAGACCCAGTACTTC. This translates into CASSDPRGWGQETQYF.

The gene calls are TRBV4-1 and TRBJ1-1, with 10 bases identical to TRBD1. The CDR3 is 14 amino acids. Trimming removed 6 bases from V and 4 bases from J; junction bases left unmatched: 5. From germline, CDR1 is MGHRA and CDR2 YSYEKL. CDR3 region: CASRRTGGSTEAFF. CDR3 nucleotide sequence: TGCGCCAGCAGGAGGACAGGGGGGAGCACTGAAGCTTTCTTT.

The chain recombines TRBV7-9 with TRBJ1-5; 7 nucleotides agree with TRBD1. Trimming at V came to 8 bases and at J to 3 bases, leaving 1 base not matched to a gene. Per germline, CDR1 SEHNR and CDR2 FQNEAQ (reference sequence). The CDR3 sequence is 12 residues long. This CDR3 reads CASGTDNQPQHF. For the CDR3, the DNA is TGTGCCAGCGGGACAGACAATCAGCCCCAGCATTTT.

This clone was detected only once. The chain links TRBV3-1 (or the pseudogene TRBV3-2) to TRBJ1-6; 7 nucleotides align to TRBD1. V trimming: 2 bases; J trimming: 14 bases; junction bases outside the gene matches: 3. Looked up from germline, CDR1 is LGHDT and CDR2 is YNNKEL (reference sequence). The CDR3 totals 12 residues. DNA of the CDR3: TGTGCCAGCAGCCAACAGGGGGTGGCCCTCCACTTT. Translation: CASSQQGVALHF.

The chain couples TRBV27 to TRBJ2-2, with D unresolved. V lost 5 bases and J lost 3, with 13 bases in between. The CDR3 is 15 residues long. Germline lookup yields CDR1 MNHEY and CDR2 SMNVEV (reference sequence). The CDR3 DNA reads as TGTGCCAGCAGTCCACGGTCCGGGTACACCGGGGAGCTGTTTTTT. The encoded protein is CASSPRSGYTGELFF.

The genes are TRBV7-9 and TRBJ2-7; the D gene is possibly TRBD1 (6 bases). The CDR3 is made up of 16 amino acids. The V gene's germline CDR1 is SEHNR and CDR2 FQNEAQ (reference sequence). The V and J ends lost 2 bases and 1 base respectively, with 15 bases between them. CDR3 in amino acids: CASSLMQDSSSYEQYV. CDR3 nucleotide sequence: TGTGCCAGCAGCTTAATGCAGGACAGTTCATCCTACGAGCAGTACGTC.

The V gene is TRBV28, the J gene TRBJ1-1, with D possibly matching TRBD1 (5 bases). V lost 8 bases to trimming and J lost 5 bases, with 18 bases between them. CDR3 size: 14 residues. The germline V gene encodes CDR1 MDHEN and CDR2 SYDVKM. CDR3: CASSSPGLITEAFF. The CDR3 DNA reads as TGTGCCAGCTCTTCGCCAGGGTTGATTACTGAAGCTTTCTTT.

This chain joins TRBV19 and TRBJ2-2; the match to TRBD2 covers 15 bases. The CDR3 loop spans 16 amino acids. J was trimmed by 5 bases and V by 5 bases; bases with no gene match: 3. Germline CDR1 reads LNHDA; CDR2 reads SQIVND (reference sequence). CDR3 in DNA: TGTGCCAGTAGTGCCGGACTAGCGGGGGGGACCGGGGAGCTGTTTTTT. Translating gives CASSAGLAGGTGELFF.

This clone appeared once. The chain links TRBV19 to TRBJ2-3, with D uncertain. CDR1 is LNHDA, CDR2 SQIVND, per germline (reference sequence). V lost 3 bases and J lost 6, with 4 bases in between. The CDR3 runs to 11 residues. The CDR3 coding sequence is TGTGCCAGTAGTATCTCGGATACGCAGTATTTT. Amino acids: CASSISDTQYF.